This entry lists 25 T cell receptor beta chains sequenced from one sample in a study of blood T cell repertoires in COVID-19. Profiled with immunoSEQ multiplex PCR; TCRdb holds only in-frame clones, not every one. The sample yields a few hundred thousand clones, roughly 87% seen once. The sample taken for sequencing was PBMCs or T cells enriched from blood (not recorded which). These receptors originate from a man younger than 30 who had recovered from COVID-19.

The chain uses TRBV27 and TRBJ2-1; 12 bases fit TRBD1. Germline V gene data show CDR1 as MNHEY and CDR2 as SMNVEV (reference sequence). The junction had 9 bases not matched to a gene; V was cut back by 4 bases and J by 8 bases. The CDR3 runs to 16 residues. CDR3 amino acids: CASSSSGTGGFHEQFF. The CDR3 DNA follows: TGTGCCAGCAGTTCCTCCGGGACAGGGGGCTTTCATGAGCAGTTCTTC.

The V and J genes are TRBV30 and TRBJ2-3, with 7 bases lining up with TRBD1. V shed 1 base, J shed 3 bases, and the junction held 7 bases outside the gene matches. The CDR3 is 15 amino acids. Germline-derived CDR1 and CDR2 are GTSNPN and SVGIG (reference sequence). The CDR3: CAWSEGARKTDTQYF. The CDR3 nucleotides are TGTGCCTGGAGTGAGGGGGCTAGGAAGACAGATACGCAGTATTTT.

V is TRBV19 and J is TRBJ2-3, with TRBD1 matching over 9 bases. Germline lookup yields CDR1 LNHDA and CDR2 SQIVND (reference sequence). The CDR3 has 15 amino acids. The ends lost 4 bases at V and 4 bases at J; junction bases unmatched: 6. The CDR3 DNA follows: TGTGCCAGTAGTAAGGGACAGGGTTTCCCAGATACGCAGTATTTT. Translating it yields CASSKGQGFPDTQYF.

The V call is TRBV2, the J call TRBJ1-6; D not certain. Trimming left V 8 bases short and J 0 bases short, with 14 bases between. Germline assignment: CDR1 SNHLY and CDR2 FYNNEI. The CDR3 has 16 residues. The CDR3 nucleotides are TGTGCCAGCTGTACGGAGGCTAGCTCCTATAATTCACCCCTCCACTTT. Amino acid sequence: CASCTEASSYNSPLHF. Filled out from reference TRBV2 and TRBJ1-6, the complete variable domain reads EPEVTQTPSHQVTQMGQEVILRCVPISNHLYFYWYRQILGQKVEFLVSFYNNEISEKSEIFDDQFSVERPDGSNFTLKIRSTKLEDSAMYFCASCTEASSYNSPLHFGNGTRLTVT.

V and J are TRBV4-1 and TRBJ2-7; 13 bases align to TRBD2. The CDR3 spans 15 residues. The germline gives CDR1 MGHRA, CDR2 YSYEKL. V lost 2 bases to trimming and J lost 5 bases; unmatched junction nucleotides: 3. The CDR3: CASSQTSGGDDEQYF. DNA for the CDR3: TGCGCCAGCAGCCAAACTAGCGGGGGGGATGACGAGCAGTACTTC.

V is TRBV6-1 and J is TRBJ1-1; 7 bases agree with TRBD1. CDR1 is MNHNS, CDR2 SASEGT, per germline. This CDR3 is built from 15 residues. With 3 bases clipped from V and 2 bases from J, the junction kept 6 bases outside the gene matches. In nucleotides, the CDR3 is TGTGCCAGCAGTGACCCCCGACAGGGAAACACTGAAGCTTTCTTT. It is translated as CASSDPRQGNTEAFF.

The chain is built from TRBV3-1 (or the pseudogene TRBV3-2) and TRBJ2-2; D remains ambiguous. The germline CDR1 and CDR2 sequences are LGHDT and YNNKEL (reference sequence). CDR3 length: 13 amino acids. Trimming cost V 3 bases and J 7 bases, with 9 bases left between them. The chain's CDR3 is CASSHGSVGELFF. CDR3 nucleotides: TGTGCCAGCAGCCACGGGTCGGTCGGGGAGCTGTTTTTT.

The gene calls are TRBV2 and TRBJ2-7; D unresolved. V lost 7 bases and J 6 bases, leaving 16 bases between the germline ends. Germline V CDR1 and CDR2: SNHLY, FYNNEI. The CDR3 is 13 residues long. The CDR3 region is CASNRVRPGEQYF. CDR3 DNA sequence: TGTGCCAGCAATAGAGTAAGGCCGGGCGAGCAGTACTTC.

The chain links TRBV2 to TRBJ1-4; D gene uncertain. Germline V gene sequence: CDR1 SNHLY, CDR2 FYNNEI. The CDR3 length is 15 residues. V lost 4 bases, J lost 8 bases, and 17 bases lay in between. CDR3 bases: TGTGCCAGCAGTGCCCGCGGAACTTTCGGGGAAAAACTGTTTTTT. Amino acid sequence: CASSARGTFGEKLFF.

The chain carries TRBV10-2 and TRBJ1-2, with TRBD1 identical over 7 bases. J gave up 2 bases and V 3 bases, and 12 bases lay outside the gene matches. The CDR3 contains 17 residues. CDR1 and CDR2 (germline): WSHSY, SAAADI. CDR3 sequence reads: CASSDRRQGQINYGYTF. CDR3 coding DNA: TGCGCCAGCAGTGACAGGCGACAGGGACAAATAAACTATGGCTACACCTTC.

As DNA, the CDR3 is TGTGCCAGCAGTTCCGGGACTAGCGGGGGAACCGGGGAGCTGTTTTTT. It translates to CASSSGTSGGTGELFF. The chain joins TRBV7-9 to TRBJ2-2; 14 bases are shared with TRBD2. Per germline, CDR1 SEHNR and CDR2 FQNEAQ (reference sequence). CDR3 length: 16 residues. Germline trimming cut 6 bases from V and 5 bases from J; bases unmatched to any gene: 5.

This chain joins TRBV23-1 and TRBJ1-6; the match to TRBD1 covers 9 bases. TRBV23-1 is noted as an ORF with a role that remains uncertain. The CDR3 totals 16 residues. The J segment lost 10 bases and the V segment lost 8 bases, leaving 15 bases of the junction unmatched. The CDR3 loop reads CASGPCVRTGDSPLHF. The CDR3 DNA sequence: TGCGCCAGCGGGCCCTGTGTTAGGACAGGGGACTCACCCCTCCACTTT.

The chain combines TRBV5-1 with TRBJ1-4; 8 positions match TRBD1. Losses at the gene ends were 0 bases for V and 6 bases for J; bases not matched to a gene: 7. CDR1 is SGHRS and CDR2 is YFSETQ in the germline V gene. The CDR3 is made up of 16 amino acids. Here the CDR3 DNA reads TGCGCCAGCAGCTTGGCCATACAGGGGGTATATGAAAAACTGTTTTTT. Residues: CASSLAIQGVYEKLFF.

CDR3 sequence: CASSKKLSYNSPLHF. The CDR3 nucleotides are TGTGCCAGCAGCAAAAAGCTATCCTATAATTCACCCCTCCACTTT. The gene calls are TRBV21-1 and TRBJ1-6. TRBV21-1 is classified as a pseudogene. This CDR3 has 15 amino acids.

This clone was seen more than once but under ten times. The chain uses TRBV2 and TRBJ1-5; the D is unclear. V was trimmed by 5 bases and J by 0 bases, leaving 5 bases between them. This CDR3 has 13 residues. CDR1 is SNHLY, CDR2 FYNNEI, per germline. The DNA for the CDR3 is TGTGCCAGCAGTACCGGTAGCAATCAGCCCCAGCATTTT. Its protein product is CASSTGSNQPQHF.

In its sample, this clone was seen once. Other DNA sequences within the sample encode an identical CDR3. CDR3 amino acids: CASSQEALNTEAFF. CDR3 nucleotide sequence: TGTGCCAGCAGCCAAGAGGCCCTGAACACTGAAGCTTTCTTT. The chain recombines TRBV3-1 (or the pseudogene TRBV3-2) with TRBJ1-1; D is unclear. Germline V gene data show CDR1 as LGHDT and CDR2 as YNNKEL (reference sequence). V was cut by 0 bases and J by 0 bases, with 5 bases left in between. CDR3 length: 14 amino acids.

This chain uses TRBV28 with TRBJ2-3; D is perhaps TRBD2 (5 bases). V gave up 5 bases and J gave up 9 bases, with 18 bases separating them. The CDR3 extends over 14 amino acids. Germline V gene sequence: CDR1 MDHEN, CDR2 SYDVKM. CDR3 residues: CASSLGLPRVTQYF. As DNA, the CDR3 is TGTGCCAGCAGTCTCGGACTCCCGAGGGTAACGCAGTATTTT.

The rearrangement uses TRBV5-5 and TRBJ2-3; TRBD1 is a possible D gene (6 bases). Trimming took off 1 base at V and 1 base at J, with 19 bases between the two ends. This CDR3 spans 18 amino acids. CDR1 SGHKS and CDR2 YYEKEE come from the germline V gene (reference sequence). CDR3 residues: CASSLSASPGVGTDTQYF. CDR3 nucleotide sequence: TGTGCCAGCAGCTTGAGTGCCTCCCCAGGGGTGGGCACAGATACGCAGTATTTT.

CDR3: CASSLGSGVNYGYTF. As DNA, the CDR3 is TGTGCCAGCAGCTTAGGGTCCGGGGTTAACTATGGCTACACCTTC. The chain recombines TRBV7-9 with TRBJ1-2; no firm D call. V gave up 1 base and J gave up 1 base, with 10 bases separating them. The CDR3 sequence is 15 residues long. Per the germline V gene, CDR1 is SEHNR and CDR2 is FQNEAQ (reference sequence).

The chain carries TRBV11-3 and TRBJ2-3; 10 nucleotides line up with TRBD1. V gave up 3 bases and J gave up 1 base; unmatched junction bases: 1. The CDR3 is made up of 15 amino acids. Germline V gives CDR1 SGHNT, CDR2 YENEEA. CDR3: CASSFGTGGTDTQYF. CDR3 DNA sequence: TGTGCCAGCAGCTTCGGGACAGGGGGCACAGATACGCAGTATTTT. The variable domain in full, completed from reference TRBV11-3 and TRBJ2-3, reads EAGVVQSPRYKIIEKKQPVAFWCNPISGHNTLYWYLQNLGQGPELLIRYENEEAVDDSQLPKDRFSAERLKGVDSTLKIQPAELGDSAVYLCASSFGTGGTDTQYFGPGTRLTVL.

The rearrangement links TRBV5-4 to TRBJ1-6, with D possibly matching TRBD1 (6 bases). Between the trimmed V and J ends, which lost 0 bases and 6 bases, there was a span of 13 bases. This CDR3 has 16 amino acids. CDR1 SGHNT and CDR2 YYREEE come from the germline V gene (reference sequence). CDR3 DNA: TGTGCCAGCAGCTTGGCCGGGACACCCGCTAATTCACCCCTCCACTTT. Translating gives CASSLAGTPANSPLHF. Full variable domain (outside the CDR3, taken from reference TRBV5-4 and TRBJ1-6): ETGVTQSPTHLIKTRGQQVTLRCSSQSGHNTVSWYQQALGQGPQFIFQYYREEENGRGNFPPRFSGLQFPNYSSELNVNALELDDSALYLCASSLAGTPANSPLHFGNGTRLTVT.

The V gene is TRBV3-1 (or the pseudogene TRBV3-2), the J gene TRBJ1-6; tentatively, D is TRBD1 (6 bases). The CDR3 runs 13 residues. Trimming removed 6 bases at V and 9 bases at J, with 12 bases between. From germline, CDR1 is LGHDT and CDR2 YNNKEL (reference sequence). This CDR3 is CASRGHVSSPLHF. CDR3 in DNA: TGTGCCAGCAGGGGACACGTTAGTTCACCCCTCCACTTT.

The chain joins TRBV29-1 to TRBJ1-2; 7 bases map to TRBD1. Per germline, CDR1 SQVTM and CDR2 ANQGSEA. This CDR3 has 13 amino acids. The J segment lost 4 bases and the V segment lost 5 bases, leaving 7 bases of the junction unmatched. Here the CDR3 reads CSVLTGLSYGYTF. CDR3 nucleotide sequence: TGCAGCGTTCTGACAGGGCTCTCCTATGGCTACACCTTC.

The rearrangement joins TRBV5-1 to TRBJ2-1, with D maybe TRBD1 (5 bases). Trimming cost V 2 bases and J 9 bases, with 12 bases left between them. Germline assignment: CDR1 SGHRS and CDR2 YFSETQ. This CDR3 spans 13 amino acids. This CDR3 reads CASSLGRDSEQFF. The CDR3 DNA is TGCGCCAGCAGCTTAGGCAGGGATAGTGAGCAGTTCTTC.

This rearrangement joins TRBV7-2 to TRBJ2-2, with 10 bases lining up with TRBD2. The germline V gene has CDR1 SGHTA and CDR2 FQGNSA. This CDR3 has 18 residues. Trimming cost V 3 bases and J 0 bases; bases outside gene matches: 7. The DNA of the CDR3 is TGTGCCAGCAGCTTTACGATCGGACTAGCGGCGAACACCGGGGAGCTGTTTTTT. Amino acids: CASSFTIGLAANTGELFF.